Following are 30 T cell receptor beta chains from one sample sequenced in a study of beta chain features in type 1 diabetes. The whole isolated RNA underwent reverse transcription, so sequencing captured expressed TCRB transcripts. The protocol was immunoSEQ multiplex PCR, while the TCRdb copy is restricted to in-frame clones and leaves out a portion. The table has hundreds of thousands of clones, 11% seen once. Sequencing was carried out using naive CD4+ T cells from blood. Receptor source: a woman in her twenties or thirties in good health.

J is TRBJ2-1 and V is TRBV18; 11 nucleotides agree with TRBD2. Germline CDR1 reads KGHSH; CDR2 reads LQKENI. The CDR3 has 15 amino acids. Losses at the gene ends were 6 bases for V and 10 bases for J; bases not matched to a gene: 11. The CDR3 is CASSSGTSGSGEQFF. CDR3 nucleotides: TGTGCCAGCTCTTCCGGGACTAGCGGATCGGGAGAGCAGTTCTTC.

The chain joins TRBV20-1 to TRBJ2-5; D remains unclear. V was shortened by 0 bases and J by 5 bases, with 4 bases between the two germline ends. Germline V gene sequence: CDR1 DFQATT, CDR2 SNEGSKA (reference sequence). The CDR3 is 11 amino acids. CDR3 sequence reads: CSARDQETQYF. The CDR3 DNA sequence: TGCAGTGCTAGAGATCAGGAGACCCAGTACTTC.

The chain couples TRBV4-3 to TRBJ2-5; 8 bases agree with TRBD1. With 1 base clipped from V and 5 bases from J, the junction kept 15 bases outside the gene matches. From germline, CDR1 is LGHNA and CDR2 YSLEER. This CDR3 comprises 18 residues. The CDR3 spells CASSQAPTRQGAGETQYF. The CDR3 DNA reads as TGCGCCAGCAGCCAAGCCCCAACGCGGCAGGGGGCGGGGGAGACCCAGTACTTC.

This CDR3 reads CASSYGEPNYGYTF. The CDR3 DNA reads as TGTGCCAGCAGTTACGGTGAGCCTAACTATGGCTACACCTTC. The V gene is TRBV6-5, the J gene TRBJ1-2; D is ambiguous. The CDR3 totals 14 residues. Trimming took off 2 bases at V and 0 bases at J, with 7 bases between the two ends. Germline V gene sequence: CDR1 MNHEY, CDR2 SVGAGI.

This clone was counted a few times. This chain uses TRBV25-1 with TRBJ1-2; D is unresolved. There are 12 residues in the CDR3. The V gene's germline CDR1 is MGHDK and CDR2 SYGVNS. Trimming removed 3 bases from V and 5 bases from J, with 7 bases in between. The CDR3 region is CASSDWPYGYTF. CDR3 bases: TGTGCCAGCAGTGATTGGCCGTATGGCTACACCTTC.

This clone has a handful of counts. As DNA, the CDR3 is TGTGCCAGCAGCCCCCGATTTGAGGGAGGGTTGTACAATGAGCAGTTCTTC. Its translation: CASSPRFEGGLYNEQFF. The V gene is TRBV9, the J gene TRBJ2-1, with TRBD2 matching over 7 bases. Per the germline V gene, CDR1 is SGDLS and CDR2 is YYNGEE. Trimming cost V 4 bases and J 4 bases; bases outside gene matches: 14. The CDR3 extends over 17 amino acids.

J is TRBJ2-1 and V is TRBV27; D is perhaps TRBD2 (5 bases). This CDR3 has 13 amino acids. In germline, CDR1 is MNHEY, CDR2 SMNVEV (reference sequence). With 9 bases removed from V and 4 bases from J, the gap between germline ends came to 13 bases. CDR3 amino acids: CASLAENYNEQFF. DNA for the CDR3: TGTGCCAGTCTAGCAGAAAATTACAATGAGCAGTTCTTC.

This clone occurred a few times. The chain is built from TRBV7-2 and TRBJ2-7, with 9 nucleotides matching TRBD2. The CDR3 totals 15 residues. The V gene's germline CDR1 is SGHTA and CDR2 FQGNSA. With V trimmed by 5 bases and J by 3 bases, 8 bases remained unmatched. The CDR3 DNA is TGTGCCAGCAGCCACTCTAGCGGGGCTTACTACGAGCAGTACTTC. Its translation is CASSHSSGAYYEQYF.

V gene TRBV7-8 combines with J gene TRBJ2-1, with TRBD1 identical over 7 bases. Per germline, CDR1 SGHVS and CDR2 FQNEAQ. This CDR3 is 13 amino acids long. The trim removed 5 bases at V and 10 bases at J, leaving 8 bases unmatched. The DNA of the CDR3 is TGTGCCAGCAGCCCTCAGGGGGATCGGGAGCAGTTCTTC. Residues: CASSPQGDREQFF.

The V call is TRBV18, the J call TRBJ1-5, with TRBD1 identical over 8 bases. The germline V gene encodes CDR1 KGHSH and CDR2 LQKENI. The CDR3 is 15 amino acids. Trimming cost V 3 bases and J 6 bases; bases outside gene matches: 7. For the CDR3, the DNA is TGTGCCAGCTCACCCGGGACAGGTAATGTTCAGCCCCAGCATTTT. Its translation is CASSPGTGNVQPQHF.

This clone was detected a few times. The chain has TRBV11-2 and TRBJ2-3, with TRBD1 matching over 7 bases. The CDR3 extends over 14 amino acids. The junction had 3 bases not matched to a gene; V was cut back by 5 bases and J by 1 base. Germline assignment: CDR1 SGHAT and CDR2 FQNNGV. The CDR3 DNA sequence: TGTGCCAGCAGCCTAGGACAGGGCACAGATACGCAGTATTTT. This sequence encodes CASSLGQGTDTQYF.

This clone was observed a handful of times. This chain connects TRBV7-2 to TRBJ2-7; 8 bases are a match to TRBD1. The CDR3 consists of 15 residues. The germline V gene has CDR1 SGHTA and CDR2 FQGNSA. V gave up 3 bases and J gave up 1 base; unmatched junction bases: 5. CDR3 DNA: TGTGCCAGCAGCTTCGACAGGGGAAGTTCCTACGAGCAGTACTTC. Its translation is CASSFDRGSSYEQYF.

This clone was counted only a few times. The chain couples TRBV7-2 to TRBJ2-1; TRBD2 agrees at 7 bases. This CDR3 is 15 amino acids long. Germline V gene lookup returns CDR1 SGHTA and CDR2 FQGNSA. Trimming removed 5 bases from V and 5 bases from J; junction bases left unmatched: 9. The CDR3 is CASSPRLGTNNEQFF. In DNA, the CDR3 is TGTGCCAGCAGCCCTCGTCTGGGGACTAACAATGAGCAGTTCTTC.

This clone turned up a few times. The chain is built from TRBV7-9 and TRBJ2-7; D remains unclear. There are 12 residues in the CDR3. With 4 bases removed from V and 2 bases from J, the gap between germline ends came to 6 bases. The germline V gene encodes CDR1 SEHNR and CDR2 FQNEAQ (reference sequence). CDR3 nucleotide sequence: TGTGCCAGCAGCTCGAGAACCTACGAGCAGTACTTC. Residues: CASSSRTYEQYF. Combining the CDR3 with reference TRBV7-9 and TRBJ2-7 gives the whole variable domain DTGVSQNPRHKITKRGQNVTFRCDPISEHNRLYWYRQTLGQGPEFLTYFQNEAQLEKSRLLSDRFSAERPKGSFSTLEIQRTEQGDSAMYLCASSSRTYEQYFGPGTRLTVT.

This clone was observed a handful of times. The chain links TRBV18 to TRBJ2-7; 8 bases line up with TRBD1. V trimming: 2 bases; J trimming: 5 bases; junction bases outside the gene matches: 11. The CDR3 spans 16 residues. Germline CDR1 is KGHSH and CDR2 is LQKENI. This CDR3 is CASSPLGQALLDEQYF. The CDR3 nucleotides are TGTGCCAGCTCACCATTGGGACAGGCTCTTCTCGACGAGCAGTACTTC.

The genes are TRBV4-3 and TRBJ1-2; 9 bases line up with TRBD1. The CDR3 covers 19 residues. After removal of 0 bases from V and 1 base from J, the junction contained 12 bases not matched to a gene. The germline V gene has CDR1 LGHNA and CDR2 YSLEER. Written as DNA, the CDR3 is TGCGCCAGCAGCCAAGACACGATCACAGGGGGCATGGGTAACTATGGCTACACCTTC. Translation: CASSQDTITGGMGNYGYTF.

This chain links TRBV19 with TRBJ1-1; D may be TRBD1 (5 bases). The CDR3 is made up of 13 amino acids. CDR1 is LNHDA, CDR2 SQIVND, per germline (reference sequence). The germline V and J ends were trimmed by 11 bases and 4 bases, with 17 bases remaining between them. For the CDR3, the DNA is TGTGCCTGGGAGACCAACGGGGGCACTGAAGCTTTCTTT. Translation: CAWETNGGTEAFF.

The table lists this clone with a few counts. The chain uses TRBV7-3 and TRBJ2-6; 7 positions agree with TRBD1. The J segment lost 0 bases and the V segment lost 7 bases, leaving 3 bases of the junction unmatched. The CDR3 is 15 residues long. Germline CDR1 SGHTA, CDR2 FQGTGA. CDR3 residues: CASKTGDSGANVLTF. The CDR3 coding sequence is TGTGCCAGCAAAACAGGGGACTCTGGGGCCAACGTCCTGACTTTC. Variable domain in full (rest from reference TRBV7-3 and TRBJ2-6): GAGVSQTPSNKVTEKGKYVELRCDPISGHTALYWYRQSLGQGPEFLIYFQGTGAADDSGLPNDRFFAVRPEGSVSTLKIQRTERGDSAVYLCASKTGDSGANVLTFGAGSRLTVL.

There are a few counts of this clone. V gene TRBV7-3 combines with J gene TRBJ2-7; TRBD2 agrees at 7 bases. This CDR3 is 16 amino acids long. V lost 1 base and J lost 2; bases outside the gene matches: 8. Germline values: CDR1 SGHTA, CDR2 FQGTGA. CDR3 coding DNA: TGTGCCAGCAGCTTAAGTCGGGAGCGGGGCCCCTACGAGCAGTACTTC. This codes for CASSLSRERGPYEQYF.

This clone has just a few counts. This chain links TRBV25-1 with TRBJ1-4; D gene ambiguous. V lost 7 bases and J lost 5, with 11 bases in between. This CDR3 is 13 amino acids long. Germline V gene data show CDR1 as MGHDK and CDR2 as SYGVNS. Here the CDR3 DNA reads TGTGCCAGCATGGGCATACCGAATGAAAAACTGTTTTTT. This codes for CASMGIPNEKLFF.

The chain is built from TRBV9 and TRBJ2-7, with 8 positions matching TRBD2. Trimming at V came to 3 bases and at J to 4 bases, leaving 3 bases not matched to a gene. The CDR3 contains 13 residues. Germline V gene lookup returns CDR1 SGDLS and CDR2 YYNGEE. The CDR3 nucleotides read TGTGCCAGCAGCGCGGGACTAGAATACGAGCAGTACTTC. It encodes CASSAGLEYEQYF. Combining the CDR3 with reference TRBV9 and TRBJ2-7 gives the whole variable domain DSGVTQTPKHLITATGQRVTLRCSPRSGDLSVYWYQQSLDQGLQFLIQYYNGEERAKGNILERFSAQQFPDLHSELNLSSLELGDSALYFCASSAGLEYEQYFGPGTRLTVT.

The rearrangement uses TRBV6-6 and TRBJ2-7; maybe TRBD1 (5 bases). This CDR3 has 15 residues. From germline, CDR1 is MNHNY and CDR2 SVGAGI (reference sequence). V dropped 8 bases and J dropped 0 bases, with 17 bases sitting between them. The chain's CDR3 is CASRRVQDLSYEQYF. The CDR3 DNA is TGTGCCAGCCGTAGGGTACAGGACCTCTCCTACGAGCAGTACTTC.

The CDR3 is CASSPLLPSGRYEQYF. The CDR3 coding sequence is TGCGCCAGCAGCCCCCTCCTCCCCAGCGGGAGATACGAGCAGTACTTC. V and J are TRBV4-3 and TRBJ2-7; 8 bases align to TRBD2. CDR1 and CDR2 from the germline V gene are LGHNA and YSLEER. The CDR3 sequence is 16 residues long. The V gene end was trimmed by 4 bases and the J gene end by 4 bases; junction bases not matched to a gene: 12.

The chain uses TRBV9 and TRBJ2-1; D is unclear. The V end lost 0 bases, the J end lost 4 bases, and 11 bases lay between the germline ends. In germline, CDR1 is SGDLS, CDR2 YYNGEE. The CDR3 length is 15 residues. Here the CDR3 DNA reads TGTGCCAGCAGCGTAGGTCGCGGAGCTTACAATGAGCAGTTCTTC. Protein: CASSVGRGAYNEQFF. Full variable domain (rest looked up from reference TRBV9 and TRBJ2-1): DSGVTQTPKHLITATGQRVTLRCSPRSGDLSVYWYQQSLDQGLQFLIQYYNGEERAKGNILERFSAQQFPDLHSELNLSSLELGDSALYFCASSVGRGAYNEQFFGPGTRLTVL.

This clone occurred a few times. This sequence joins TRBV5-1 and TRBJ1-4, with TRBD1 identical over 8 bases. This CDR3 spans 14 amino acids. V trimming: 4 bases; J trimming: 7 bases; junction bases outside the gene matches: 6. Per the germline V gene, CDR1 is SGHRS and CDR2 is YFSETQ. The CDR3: CASSKQGEGEKLFF. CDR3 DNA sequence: TGCGCCAGCAGCAAACAGGGGGAAGGTGAAAAACTGTTTTTT.

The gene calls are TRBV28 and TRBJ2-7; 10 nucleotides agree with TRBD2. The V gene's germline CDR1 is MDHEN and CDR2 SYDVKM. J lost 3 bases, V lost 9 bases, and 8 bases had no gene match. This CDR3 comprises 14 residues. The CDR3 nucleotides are TGTGCCAGTGGGGGGACTAGCGCCGTCTACGAGCAGTACTTC. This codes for CASGGTSAVYEQYF.

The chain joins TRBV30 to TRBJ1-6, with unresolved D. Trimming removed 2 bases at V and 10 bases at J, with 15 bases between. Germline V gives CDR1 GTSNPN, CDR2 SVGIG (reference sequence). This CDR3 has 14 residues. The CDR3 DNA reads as TGTGCCTGGAGTTTTGAGGTGTCTGGATCACCCCTCCACTTT. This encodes CAWSFEVSGSPLHF.

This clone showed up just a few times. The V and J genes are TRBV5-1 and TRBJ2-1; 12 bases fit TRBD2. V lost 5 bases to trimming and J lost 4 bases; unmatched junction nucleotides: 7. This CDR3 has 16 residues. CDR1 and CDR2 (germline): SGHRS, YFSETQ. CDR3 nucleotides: TGCGCCAGCAGGACGCCGGGACTAGCGGGTTACAATGAGCAGTTCTTC. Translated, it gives CASRTPGLAGYNEQFF.

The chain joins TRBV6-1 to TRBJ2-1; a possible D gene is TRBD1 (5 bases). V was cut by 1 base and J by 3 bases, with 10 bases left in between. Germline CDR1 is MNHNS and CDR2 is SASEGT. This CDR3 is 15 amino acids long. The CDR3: CASSEGTQGYNEQFF. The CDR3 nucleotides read TGTGCCAGCAGTGAAGGCACCCAGGGCTACAATGAGCAGTTCTTC.

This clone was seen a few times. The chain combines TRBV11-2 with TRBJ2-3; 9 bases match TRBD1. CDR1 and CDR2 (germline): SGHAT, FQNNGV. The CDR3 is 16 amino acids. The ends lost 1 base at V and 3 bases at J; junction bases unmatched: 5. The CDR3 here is CASSLAGQGYTDTQYF. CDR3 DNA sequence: TGTGCCAGCAGCTTAGCCGGACAGGGGTATACAGATACGCAGTATTTT.